Following are 6 T cell receptor beta chains from one sample sequenced in a study of sequential checkpoint blockade in melanoma. Libraries were prepared by immunoSEQ multiplex PCR; TCRdb keeps only in-frame clonotypes and omits some of them. This table holds thousands of clones, almost 60% found once. The treatment denotes: randomized to nivolumab then ipilimumab (arm A) or the reverse (arm B). The sample was CD8+ T cells sorted from blood (inferred from file names), taken from a patient given nivolumab and ipilimumab in sequence. These receptor sequences come from a human donor with melanoma.

This clone turned up a few times. The rearrangement joins TRBV4-3 to TRBJ2-7; D call uncertain. Germline V gene data show CDR1 as LGHNA and CDR2 as YSLEER. With 1 base removed from V and 4 bases from J, the gap between germline ends came to 8 bases. CDR3 length: 13 amino acids. DNA for the CDR3: TGCGCCAGCAGCCAAGGCTCCCAGTACGAGCAGTACTTC. Translated, it gives CASSQGSQYEQYF.

The chain couples TRBV28 to TRBJ2-7; D is uncertain. The CDR3 is 15 amino acids. The germline V and J ends were trimmed by 1 base and 3 bases, with 13 bases remaining between them. Germline V CDR1 and CDR2: MDHEN, SYDVKM. CDR3 region: CASSLYRGSNYEQYF. The CDR3, as DNA: TGTGCCAGCAGTTTATATCGCGGCTCTAACTACGAGCAGTACTTC.

The rearrangement joins TRBV5-1 to TRBJ2-7, with a tentative D call TRBD1 (6 bases). Per the germline V gene, CDR1 is SGHRS and CDR2 is YFSETQ. Deletions cut 0 bases from V and 0 bases from J, with 16 bases between. The CDR3 has 17 residues. The CDR3, as DNA: TGCGCCAGCAGCTTGGGCTCTGGCCGGGACAACTCCTACGAGCAGTACTTC. This encodes CASSLGSGRDNSYEQYF.

The chain links TRBV9 to TRBJ2-7, with 8 positions matching TRBD2. CDR3 length equals 15 residues. Trimming cost V 4 bases and J 1 base; bases outside gene matches: 7. Germline CDR1 and CDR2: SGDLS and YYNGEE. CDR3 nucleotides: TGTGCCAGCAGCCCTGCAGGGACTAGTTCCTACGAGCAGTACTTC. It yields the protein CASSPAGTSSYEQYF.

This chain uses TRBV28 with TRBJ2-5; D perhaps matches TRBD2 (6 bases). This CDR3 has 15 amino acids. CDR1 is MDHEN and CDR2 is SYDVKM in the germline V gene. V was trimmed by 3 bases and J by 0 bases, leaving 11 bases between them. DNA of the CDR3: TGTGCCAGCAGTTTTGGGGAGGCGGACCAAGAGACCCAGTACTTC. Protein product: CASSFGEADQETQYF.

V and J are TRBV6-5 and TRBJ1-4; TRBD1 matches 11 bases. Trimming removed 7 bases from V and 8 bases from J; junction bases left unmatched: 3. The CDR3 covers 13 residues. Germline V gives CDR1 MNHEY, CDR2 SVGAGI. CDR3 DNA sequence: TGTGCCAGCAAGGGGACAGGGGGGGAAAAACTGTTTTTT. It yields the protein CASKGTGGEKLFF.